A single sample is the source of the 9 T cell receptor beta chains below, sequenced in a study of blood T cell repertoires in COVID-19. Generated by immunoSEQ multiplex PCR, the TCRdb table keeps only in-frame clones and is missing some. This table holds fewer than 90,000 clones, 85% to 90% found once. Material: peripheral blood. These receptors all stem from a human donor in a cohort sampled during active COVID-19.

The rearrangement links TRBV24-1 to TRBJ1-1, with D unresolved. Germline values: CDR1 KGHDR, CDR2 SFDVKD. This CDR3 is built from 13 residues. V lost 4 bases and J 1 base, leaving 6 bases between the germline ends. Written as DNA, the CDR3 is TGTGCCACCAGTGACCTTTGGAACACTGAAGCTTTCTTT. As protein: CATSDLWNTEAFF.

The chain recombines TRBV7-6 with TRBJ2-3; 8 bases are shared with TRBD2. The germline V gene encodes CDR1 SGHVS and CDR2 FNYEAQ. J was trimmed by 2 bases and V by 5 bases; bases with no gene match: 6. The CDR3 has 15 amino acids. The CDR3 protein is CASSKQRGITDTQYF. The CDR3 DNA follows: TGTGCCAGCAGCAAACAGCGGGGGATCACAGATACGCAGTATTTT.

The chain employs TRBV7-6 and TRBJ2-1, with TRBD2 matching 10 bases. Germline V gives CDR1 SGHVS, CDR2 FNYEAQ. The CDR3 sequence is 16 residues long. V was pared by 1 base and J by 7 bases, with 7 bases of the junction left unmatched. This CDR3 is CASSLGSSGSGNEQFF. For the CDR3, the DNA is TGTGCCAGCAGCTTAGGCTCTAGCGGGAGTGGGAATGAGCAGTTCTTC.

This chain uses TRBV2 with TRBJ1-5; 10 positions match TRBD1. The CDR3 is made up of 14 amino acids. Trimming took 5 bases from V and 7 from J; bases not matched to a gene: 5. Germline V lookup: CDR1 SNHLY, CDR2 FYNNEI. The CDR3 region is CASSKTGGGQPQHF. In DNA, the CDR3 is TGTGCCAGCAGTAAGACAGGGGGCGGGCAGCCCCAGCATTTT.

The chain is built from TRBV29-1 and TRBJ2-1; D not certain. Germline V gene data show CDR1 as SQVTM and CDR2 as ANQGSEA. V dropped 0 bases and J dropped 5 bases, with 8 bases sitting between them. CDR3 length: 13 residues. This CDR3 is CSVEDRGDNEQFF. Here the CDR3 DNA reads TGCAGCGTTGAAGATCGTGGAGACAATGAGCAGTTCTTC.

This chain joins TRBV19 and TRBJ2-1; 10 nucleotides match TRBD2. The CDR3 has 17 amino acids. Germline-derived CDR1 and CDR2 are LNHDA and SQIVND (reference sequence). V shed 4 bases and J 4 bases; nucleotides not matched to a gene: 10. CDR3 sequence reads: CASSNLAGEAGYNEQFF. The CDR3 DNA sequence: TGTGCCAGTAGTAATCTAGCGGGAGAAGCGGGGTACAATGAGCAGTTCTTC.

The V and J genes are TRBV2 and TRBJ1-4; weak D call: TRBD1 (6 bases). V lost 3 bases, J lost 5 bases, and 10 bases lay in between. The CDR3 consists of 14 residues. Germline values: CDR1 SNHLY, CDR2 FYNNEI. CDR3 sequence reads: CASSEWGGNEKLFF. As DNA, the CDR3 is TGTGCCAGCAGTGAGTGGGGGGGCAATGAAAAACTGTTTTTT.

This clone is a singleton in its sample. The V gene is TRBV7-2, the J gene TRBJ1-2; 9 nucleotides match TRBD1. The CDR3 spans 16 residues. Germline CDR1 is SGHTA and CDR2 is FQGNSA. V was pared by 3 bases and J by 5 bases, with 10 bases of the junction left unmatched. The DNA of the CDR3 is TGTGCCAGCAGCTTCAACCCGGGACAGGGTTGGTATGGCTACACCTTC. This gives the protein CASSFNPGQGWYGYTF.

This rearrangement joins TRBV19 to TRBJ1-1, with TRBD1 matching 9 bases. The junction had 8 bases not matched to a gene; V was cut back by 5 bases and J by 4 bases. Per the germline V gene, CDR1 is LNHDA and CDR2 is SQIVND (reference sequence). This CDR3 contains 15 residues. Here the CDR3 DNA reads TGTGCCAGTAGTCTCCAGGGACAGGGTTTCACTGAAGCTTTCTTT. Residues: CASSLQGQGFTEAFF.